This T cell receptor beta chain originates from a study of OX40 agonist ivuxolimab in advanced cancers. Study information: Patients got intravenous ivuxolimab at 0.01 to 10 mg/kg every 2 weeks.

This clone was seen just once. What it recognizes is unknown. Study results and limitations: Clonal expansion was among the lowest in partial responders at 0.1-3.0 mg/kg, especially CD8+. In the 0.1 to 3.0 mg/kg range, CD4+ and CD8+ blood T cells had expanded clonally by week 6.

Some clones are missing from TCRdb's copy, which holds only in-frame ones; the method was immunoSEQ multiplex PCR. The sample has 96,000 or so clones, about 92% seen once. This clonotype originated in an adult with an advanced solid tumor such as melanoma, head and neck, liver or kidney cancer. Sequencing was performed on CD4+ or CD8+ T cells sorted from blood, taken in a trial of the OX40 agonist ivuxolimab.

Here the CDR3 DNA reads TGTGCCAGCAGTCCTCCGGGACCGGGGCAGTTCTTC. The encoded protein is CASSPPGPGQFF. V is TRBV28 and J is TRBJ2-1; D tentatively fits TRBD1 or TRBD2 (5 bases each). This CDR3 is built from 12 residues. Germline V lookup: CDR1 MDHEN, CDR2 SYDVKM. V was trimmed by 5 bases and J by 12 bases, leaving 14 bases between them.